This TCR beta chain comes out of a study of cytomegalovirus exposure and HLA in healthy donors. Background on the study: Ancestry clustering placed more than 65% of more than 350 genotyped donors in the Caucasian-associated cluster. Study-level findings and limits: Across donors, presence/absence analyses took sequencing depth to be roughly uniform. Follow-up analysis seemed to connect common viral pathogens with several of the most significant clusters identified.

On this clone itself: Antigen: not known.

The CDR3 has 14 amino acids. Germline V lookup: CDR1 SGHTA, CDR2 FQGNSA. V shed 3 bases and J 6 bases; nucleotides not matched to a gene: 4. PCR employed 60 Vbeta and 13 Jbeta primers. Original handling: Later reanalysis found 75 million to 100 million unique TCR beta chains, around 9.9 million of them shared. Assay: immunoSEQ multiplex PCR; the TCRdb copy retains only in-frame clones and omits some. Clonal size and the V and J genes are those of that table, whereas D and trimming came from the DNA. Its clone listing holds 87,000 or so clones. The chain uses TRBV7-2 and TRBJ2-2; 7 bases are a match to TRBD2. The receptor was derived from a man aged 45 to 65 in good health and CMV-seropositive. The sample comprised PBMCs. In nucleotides, the CDR3 is TGTGCCAGCAGCTTCGTGGGAGGGCCCGGGGAGCTGTTTTTT. Its translation: CASSFVGGPGELFF.